This T cell receptor beta chain originates from a study of T cells after yellow fever vaccination. About the research overall: With SMART-Seq v4 Ultra Low Input, the fractions containing low cell numbers were prepared.

The study's findings and limits: Among all clonotypes, a small share was observed in both CD4 and CD8 compartments.

This clonotype was seen more than once but under ten times. Its antigen is not identified. V lost 4 bases, J lost 3 bases, and 13 bases stayed unmatched. The CDR3 loop spans 17 amino acids. Per the germline V gene, CDR1 is SGHTA and CDR2 is FQGNSA. Making TCR cDNA involved 5'RACE template switching, which added UMIs and a universal primer site. TCRdb reprocessed the 5' RACE reads with MiXCR, giving one entry per CDR3 protein. Here the sample spans about 630,000 distinct CDR3 sequences, roughly an eighth being singletons. The sample consisted of PBMCs, taken on the day of the yellow fever booster vaccination. The J gene is TRBJ2-7, the V gene TRBV7-2; 9 positions agree with TRBD2. The receptor was derived from a man aged 30 to 45 who received the YFV17D yellow fever vaccine. The CDR3 DNA follows: TGTGCCAGCAGCTCTCGGATTGGCCTAGCGGGAAGCTACGAGCAGTACTTC. Encoded protein: CASSSRIGLAGSYEQYF. Drawing the rest from reference TRBV7-2 and TRBJ2-7, the complete variable domain is GAGVSQSPSNKVTEKGKDVELRCDPISGHTALYWYRQSLGQGLEFLIYFQGNSAPDKSGLPSDRFSAERTGGSVSTLTIQRTQQEDSAVYLCASSSRIGLAGSYEQYFGPGTRLTVT.